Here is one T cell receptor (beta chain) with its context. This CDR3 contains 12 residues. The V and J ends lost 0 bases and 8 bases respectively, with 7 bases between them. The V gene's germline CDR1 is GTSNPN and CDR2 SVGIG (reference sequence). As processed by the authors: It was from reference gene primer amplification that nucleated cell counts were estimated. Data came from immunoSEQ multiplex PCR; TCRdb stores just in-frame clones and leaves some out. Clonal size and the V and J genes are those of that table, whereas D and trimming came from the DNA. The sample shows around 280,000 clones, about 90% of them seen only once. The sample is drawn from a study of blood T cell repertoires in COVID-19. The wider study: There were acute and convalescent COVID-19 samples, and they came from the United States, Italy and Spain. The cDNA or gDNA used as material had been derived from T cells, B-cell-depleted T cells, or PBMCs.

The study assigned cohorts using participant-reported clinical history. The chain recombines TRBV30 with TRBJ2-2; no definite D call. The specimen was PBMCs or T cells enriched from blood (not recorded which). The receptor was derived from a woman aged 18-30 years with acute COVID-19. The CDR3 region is CAWSVVGGELFF. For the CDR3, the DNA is TGTGCCTGGAGTGTAGTCGGGGGGGAGCTGTTTTTT.